The clone carrying this TCR beta chain was detected once. Its specificity is not known. The PCR was carried out with 60 Vbeta primers and 13 Jbeta primers. Some clones are missing from TCRdb's copy, which holds only in-frame ones; the method was immunoSEQ multiplex PCR. The repertoire holds under 250,000 clones, with roughly 85% as singletons. This specimen belongs to a study of cytomegalovirus exposure and HLA in healthy donors. At the level of the study: A prior analysis found 90 million to 120 million unique TCR beta sequences from 170 million or so T cells.

General study findings and limits: The later analysis indicated that the majority of CMV-associated TCR beta chains appeared HLA-restricted. Presence/absence analyses supposed approximately even sequencing depth among donors. 164 TCR beta chains were listed as cytomegalovirus-associated.

Trimming left V 0 bases short and J 0 bases short, with 11 bases between. Germline V gene lookup returns CDR1 ENHRY and CDR2 SYGVKD. This CDR3 is built from 16 residues. The source of this sequence is a woman aged 30 to 39 in good health and CMV-seropositive. Source material: PBMCs. The chain joins TRBV10-3 to TRBJ1-1; the D is unclear. The chain's CDR3 is CAISESSGRLNTEAFF. In DNA, the CDR3 is TGTGCCATCAGTGAGTCGAGTGGTCGGTTGAACACTGAAGCTTTCTTT.